The 26 T cell receptor beta chains in this list originate from one sample, sequenced in a study of response to subunit inactivated influenza vaccine. MiXCR, run by TCRdb on the RT-PCR reads, gives a single entry per CDR3 protein. Of under 550,000 distinct CDR3 sequences detected, around 8% appear once; the ten largest clones hold over 10%. Sequencing used PBMCs from blood, obtained roughly 24 months after vaccination. These receptors originate from a man between 50 and 75 years old who received an inactivated influenza vaccine.

This clonotype was counted at least ten times. The chain carries TRBV20-1 and TRBJ1-6, with 7 bases identical to TRBD1. Germline loops: CDR1 DFQATT, CDR2 SNEGSKA (reference sequence). There are 13 residues in the CDR3. After removal of 5 bases from V and 6 bases from J, the junction contained 4 bases not matched to a gene. CDR3 DNA sequence: TGCAGTGCTCCGGGACAGCCTAATTCACCCCTCCACTTT. Its translation is CSAPGQPNSPLHF.

The table lists this clonotype with many counts. V gene TRBV12-3 or TRBV12-4 combines with J gene TRBJ2-7, with unresolved D. V lost 3 bases and J lost 3, with 9 bases in between. This CDR3 is built from 13 residues. CDR3 amino acids: CASSFDTHYEQYF. The CDR3 nucleotides are TGTGCCAGCAGTTTCGATACCCACTACGAGCAGTACTTC.

This clonotype was counted a few times. V and J are TRBV20-1 and TRBJ2-1; 14 nucleotides agree with TRBD2. This CDR3 contains 14 residues. Trimming removed 5 bases from V and 8 bases from J; junction bases left unmatched: 5. Germline V lookup: CDR1 DFQATT, CDR2 SNEGSKA (reference sequence). The CDR3 DNA reads as TGCAGTGCTCTCGGGACTAGCGGGAGCTATGAGCAGTTCTTC. It yields the protein CSALGTSGSYEQFF.

Ten or more counts support this clonotype. V is TRBV5-1 and J is TRBJ2-2; maybe TRBD2 (5 bases). The CDR3 runs 15 residues. The V end lost 0 bases, the J end lost 4 bases, and 10 bases lay between the germline ends. CDR1 is SGHRS, CDR2 YFSETQ, per germline. The CDR3 nucleotides are TGCGCCAGCAGCTTGGCCGAGGGTGGCACCGGGGAGCTGTTTTTT. It codes for CASSLAEGGTGELFF.

This clonotype has a handful of counts. V usage is TRBV13 and J usage is TRBJ2-7; 8 positions agree with TRBD1. Germline assignment: CDR1 PRHDT and CDR2 FYEKMQ (reference sequence). V trimming: 1 base; J trimming: 5 bases; junction bases outside the gene matches: 7. The CDR3 loop spans 15 amino acids. CDR3 region: CASSLAGQGWNEQYF. The CDR3 coding sequence is TGTGCCAGCAGCTTAGCCGGACAGGGCTGGAACGAGCAGTACTTC.

There are many counts of this clonotype. This rearrangement joins TRBV12-3 or TRBV12-4 to TRBJ2-4; no definite D call. The CDR3 length is 11 residues. V was cut by 6 bases and J by 7 bases, with 7 bases left in between. The CDR3 loop reads CASSLGNIQYF. The CDR3 nucleotides read TGTGCCAGCAGCCTCGGGAACATTCAGTACTTC.

This clonotype was detected a few times. The chain couples TRBV4-1 to TRBJ2-7, with TRBD2 matching over 12 bases. This CDR3 region has 18 residues. Germline V CDR1 and CDR2: MGHRA, YSYEKL. The V segment lost 4 bases and the J segment 2 bases; nucleotides outside the gene matches: 12. Here the CDR3 reads CASSPGGLLAGGTYEQYF. DNA for the CDR3: TGCGCCAGCAGCCCCGGTGGGCTACTAGCGGGGGGCACCTACGAGCAGTACTTC.

This clonotype was counted only a few times. The chain links TRBV7-2 to TRBJ2-1; D gene ambiguous. Per germline, CDR1 SGHTA and CDR2 FQGNSA. The CDR3 totals 16 residues. V was pared by 3 bases and J by 1 base, with 13 bases between. Written as DNA, the CDR3 is TGTGCCAGCAGCTTTCGGACCACTCCTTCCTACAATGAGCAGTTCTTC. It specifies CASSFRTTPSYNEQFF.

The chain recombines TRBV12-3 or TRBV12-4 with TRBJ1-1; a weak D match, TRBD1 (5 bases). CDR3 length equals 14 residues. Trimming pared 3 bases from V and 4 bases from J, leaving 12 bases between. CDR3 coding DNA: TGTGCCAGCAGTTTCCGACAGTACGGCACTGAAGCTTTCTTT. Its protein product is CASSFRQYGTEAFF.

This clonotype was observed a few times. This chain connects TRBV18 to TRBJ1-5; D remains unclear. The germline gives CDR1 KGHSH, CDR2 LQKENI. V was pared by 2 bases and J by 2 bases, with 7 bases between. The CDR3 runs to 14 residues. CDR3 in DNA: TGTGCCAGCTCACCAGGGTTCGGCAATCAGCCCCAGCATTTT. Translating gives CASSPGFGNQPQHF.

This clonotype was counted a few times. The chain has TRBV7-9 and TRBJ1-1, with TRBD1 matching 8 bases. Germline V gives CDR1 SEHNR, CDR2 FQNEAQ (reference sequence). CDR3 length equals 17 residues. J lost 4 bases, V lost 5 bases, and 15 bases had no gene match. As DNA, the CDR3 is TGTGCCAGCAGCCCCGGGATTTGGGACAGGTTGGGCACTGAAGCTTTCTTT. It specifies CASSPGIWDRLGTEAFF.

This sequence joins TRBV7-9 and TRBJ2-3; 11 nucleotides agree with TRBD2. V dropped 4 bases and J dropped 6; count of bases not matched to a gene: 9. Germline V gene data show CDR1 as SEHNR and CDR2 as FQNEAQ (reference sequence). There are 16 residues in the CDR3. The CDR3 here is CASSSKPSGGMDTQYF. CDR3 DNA: TGTGCCAGCAGCTCGAAGCCTAGCGGGGGGATGGATACGCAGTATTTT.

In this sample, this clonotype turned up a few times. This rearrangement joins TRBV18 to TRBJ2-1; the D gene is possibly TRBD1 (6 bases). Germline lookup yields CDR1 KGHSH and CDR2 LQKENI. The CDR3 has 13 amino acids. Trimming pared 8 bases from V and 5 bases from J, leaving 13 bases between. This CDR3 reads CASTGTLNNEQFF. The CDR3, as DNA: TGTGCCAGCACCGGGACACTCAACAATGAGCAGTTCTTC.

This sequence joins TRBV4-1 and TRBJ2-3, with 7 bases aligning to TRBD2. The V gene's germline CDR1 is MGHRA and CDR2 YSYEKL. Germline trimming cut 0 bases from V and 5 bases from J; bases unmatched to any gene: 8. The CDR3 spans 16 residues. The CDR3 protein is CASSQESAGVLDTQYF. The CDR3 bases are TGCGCCAGCAGCCAAGAGTCGGCGGGAGTTTTAGATACGCAGTATTTT.

In its sample, this clonotype was seen a few times. The chain employs TRBV20-1 and TRBJ2-2; the D gene is possibly TRBD1 (7 bases). This CDR3 contains 17 residues. The ends were cut back, 0 bases at V and 0 bases at J, with 14 bases in the middle. Germline loops: CDR1 DFQATT, CDR2 SNEGSKA (reference sequence). CDR3 sequence (DNA): TGCAGTGCTAGAGATCGCAGGGGGGATGCGAACACCGGGGAGCTGTTTTTT. This translates into CSARDRRGDANTGELFF.

V and J are TRBV29-1 and TRBJ2-1, with 7 nucleotides matching TRBD2. There are 14 residues in the CDR3. Germline values: CDR1 SQVTM, CDR2 ANQGSEA. The J segment lost 6 bases and the V segment lost 8 bases, leaving 13 bases of the junction unmatched. This CDR3 reads CSTYGGTAGNEQFF. The CDR3 DNA follows: TGCAGCACTTACGGGGGGACCGCGGGCAATGAGCAGTTCTTC.

A few counts support this clonotype. The chain couples TRBV15 to TRBJ2-1; D perhaps matches TRBD2 (5 bases). Trimming pared 1 base from V and 4 bases from J, leaving 14 bases between. Germline CDR1 reads LNHNV; CDR2 reads YYDKDF (reference sequence). The CDR3 is 16 amino acids. Here the CDR3 DNA reads TGTGCCACCAGCAGAGGAGGTGGGGAGCCGTACAATGAGCAGTTCTTC. Translated: CATSRGGGEPYNEQFF.

This clonotype was observed a few times. The chain's CDR3 is CASSLIGSGELFF. The CDR3 DNA reads TGTGCCAGCAGCTTAATTGGGAGCGGGGAGCTGTTTTTT. The chain is built from TRBV7-9 and TRBJ2-2; TRBD2 is a possible D gene (5 bases). The CDR3 length is 13 residues. Germline CDR1 is SEHNR and CDR2 is FQNEAQ (reference sequence). V lost 2 bases and J lost 7, with 8 bases in between.

In this sample, this clonotype turned up a few times. The chain recombines TRBV29-1 with TRBJ2-3; D not resolved. Germline CDR1 and CDR2: SQVTM and ANQGSEA. V dropped 3 bases and J dropped 2 bases, with 6 bases sitting between them. The CDR3 has 12 residues. The CDR3: CSVDVFTDTQYF. The CDR3 nucleotides are TGCAGCGTTGATGTCTTCACAGATACGCAGTATTTT.

The V and J genes are TRBV7-2 and TRBJ2-1; 11 bases are a match to TRBD2. V gave up 4 bases and J gave up 9 bases; unmatched junction bases: 11. This CDR3 comprises 16 residues. The germline V gene encodes CDR1 SGHTA and CDR2 FQGNSA. The CDR3 protein is CASSSQTSGVGGEQFF. For the CDR3, the DNA is TGTGCCAGCAGCTCGCAGACTAGCGGGGTTGGGGGTGAGCAGTTCTTC.

This clonotype was seen repeatedly, ten times or more. The V and J genes are TRBV12-3 or TRBV12-4 and TRBJ2-7, with D uncertain. Between the trimmed V and J ends, which lost 6 bases and 6 bases, there was a span of 12 bases. This CDR3 has 12 residues. DNA of the CDR3: TGTGCCAGCAGCCCTCAGTTGGGCGAGCAGTACTTC. Translation gives CASSPQLGEQYF.

This clonotype appeared a single time. This could be a read error, since a much larger clone is one nucleotide away. This chain connects TRBV11-2 to TRBJ2-3; tentatively, D is TRBD2 (7 bases). Germline V gives CDR1 SGHAT, CDR2 FQNNGV. V gave up 1 base and J gave up 10 bases, with 15 bases separating them. This CDR3 comprises 14 residues. CDR3 nucleotide sequence: TGTGCCAGCAGCTTAGGCCCGGGGAGGGGGGCGCAGTATTTT. It is translated as CASSLGPGRGAQYF.

This clonotype came up many times. V usage is TRBV28 and J usage is TRBJ2-7; D is uncertain. The CDR3 is made up of 12 amino acids. The V and J ends lost 2 bases and 12 bases respectively, with 14 bases between them. Germline V gives CDR1 MDHEN, CDR2 SYDVKM. The CDR3 nucleotides read TGTGCCAGCAGTTTAATAGGACGGCCACTGTACTTC. It specifies CASSLIGRPLYF.

This sequence joins TRBV7-8 and TRBJ2-3; unclear D gene. This CDR3 region has 16 residues. Germline V gene data show CDR1 as SGHVS and CDR2 as FQNEAQ. V was clipped by 4 bases and J by 6 bases, with 20 bases between them. CDR3 residues: CASSSERYSSRDTQYF. The CDR3 DNA follows: TGTGCCAGCAGCTCGGAGAGGTACAGCAGCAGGGATACGCAGTATTTT.

The CDR3 sequence is CASSYSDDQPQHF. Here the CDR3 DNA reads TGTGCCAGCAGTTACTCGGACGATCAGCCCCAGCATTTT. The chain recombines TRBV6-6 with TRBJ1-5, with D hard to call. The CDR3 is 13 residues long. The germline gives CDR1 MNHNY, CDR2 SVGAGI (reference sequence). Trimming removed 0 bases from V and 5 bases from J, with 5 bases in between.

The rearrangement joins TRBV11-2 to TRBJ1-1; D remains ambiguous. V was shortened by 6 bases and J by 3 bases, with 14 bases between the two germline ends. Per the germline V gene, CDR1 is SGHAT and CDR2 is FQNNGV. There are 14 residues in the CDR3. The CDR3 spells CASSLTTGYTEAFF. The CDR3 DNA is TGTGCCAGCAGTTTAACGACGGGGTACACTGAAGCTTTCTTT.